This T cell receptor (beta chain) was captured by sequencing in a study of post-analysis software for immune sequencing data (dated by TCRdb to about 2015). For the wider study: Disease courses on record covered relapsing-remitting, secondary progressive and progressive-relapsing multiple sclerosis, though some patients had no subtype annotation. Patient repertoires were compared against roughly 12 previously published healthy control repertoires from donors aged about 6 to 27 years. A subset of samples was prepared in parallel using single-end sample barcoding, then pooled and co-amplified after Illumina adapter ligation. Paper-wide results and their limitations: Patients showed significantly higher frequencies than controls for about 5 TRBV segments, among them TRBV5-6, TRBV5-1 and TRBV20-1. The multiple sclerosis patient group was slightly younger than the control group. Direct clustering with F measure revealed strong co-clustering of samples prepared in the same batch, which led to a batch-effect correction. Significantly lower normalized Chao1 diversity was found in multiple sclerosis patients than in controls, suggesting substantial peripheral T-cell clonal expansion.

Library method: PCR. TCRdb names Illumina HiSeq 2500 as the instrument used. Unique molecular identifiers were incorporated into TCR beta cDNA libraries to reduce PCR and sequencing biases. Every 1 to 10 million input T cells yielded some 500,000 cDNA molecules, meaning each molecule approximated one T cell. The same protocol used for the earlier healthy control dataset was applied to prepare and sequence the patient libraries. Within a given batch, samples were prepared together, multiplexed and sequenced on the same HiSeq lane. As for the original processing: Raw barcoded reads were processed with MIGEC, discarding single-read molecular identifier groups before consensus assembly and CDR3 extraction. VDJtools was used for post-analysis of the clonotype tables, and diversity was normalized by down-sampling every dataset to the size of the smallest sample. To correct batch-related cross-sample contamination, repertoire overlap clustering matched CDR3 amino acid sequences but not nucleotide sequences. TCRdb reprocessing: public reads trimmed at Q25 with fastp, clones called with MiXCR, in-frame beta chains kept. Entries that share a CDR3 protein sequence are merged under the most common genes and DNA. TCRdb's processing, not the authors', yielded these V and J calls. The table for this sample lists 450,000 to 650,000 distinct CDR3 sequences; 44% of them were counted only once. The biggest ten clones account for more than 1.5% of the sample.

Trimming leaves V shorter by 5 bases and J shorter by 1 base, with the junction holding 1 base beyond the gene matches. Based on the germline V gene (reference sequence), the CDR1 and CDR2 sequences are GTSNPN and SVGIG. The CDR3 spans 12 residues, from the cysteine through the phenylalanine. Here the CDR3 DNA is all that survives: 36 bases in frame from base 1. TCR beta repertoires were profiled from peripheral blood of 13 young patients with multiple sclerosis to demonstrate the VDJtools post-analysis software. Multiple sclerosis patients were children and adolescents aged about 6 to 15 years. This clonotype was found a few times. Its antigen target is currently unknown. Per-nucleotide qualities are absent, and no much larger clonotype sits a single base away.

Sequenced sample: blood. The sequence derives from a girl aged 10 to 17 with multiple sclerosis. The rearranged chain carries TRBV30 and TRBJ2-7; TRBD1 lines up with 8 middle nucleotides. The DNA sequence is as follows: TGTGCCTGGGGACAGGGTTCCTACGAGCAGTACTTC. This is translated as CAWGQGSYEQYF.